This T cell receptor beta chain came from a study of blood T cell repertoires in COVID-19. Overall study context: The analysed material was cDNA or gDNA that came from T cells, B-cell-depleted T cells, or PBMCs.

As processed by the authors: Amplification of reference gene primers was used by the study to estimate nucleated cell counts. The method was immunoSEQ multiplex PCR; TCRdb's version includes in-frame clones alone and lacks a portion of them. D and trimming come from the DNA, and the V and J calls and clone size come from that table. The sample yields approximately 120,000 clones, about 80% seen once. Per the germline V gene, CDR1 is SNHLY and CDR2 is FYNNEI. CDR3 length: 13 amino acids. Trimming stripped 10 bases from V and 0 bases from J, with 9 bases between. The sequence came from a human donor in a cohort sampled during active COVID-19. This sequence joins TRBV2 and TRBJ2-2; possibly TRBD2 for D (5 bases). The sample consisted of peripheral blood. The CDR3 region has the DNA TGTGCCATAACCGGGACGAACACCGGGGAGCTGTTTTTT. The encoded protein is CAITGTNTGELFF.